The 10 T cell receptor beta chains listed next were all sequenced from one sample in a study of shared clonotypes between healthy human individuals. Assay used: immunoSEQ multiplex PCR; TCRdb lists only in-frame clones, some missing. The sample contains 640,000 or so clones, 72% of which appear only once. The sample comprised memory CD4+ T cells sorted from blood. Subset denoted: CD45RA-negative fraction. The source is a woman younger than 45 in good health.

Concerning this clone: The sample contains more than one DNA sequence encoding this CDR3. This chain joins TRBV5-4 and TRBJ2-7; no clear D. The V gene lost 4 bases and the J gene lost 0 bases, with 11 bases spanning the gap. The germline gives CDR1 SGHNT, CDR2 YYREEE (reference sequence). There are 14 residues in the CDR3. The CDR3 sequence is CASSPDWSSYEQYF. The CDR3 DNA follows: TGTGCCAGCAGCCCAGACTGGAGCTCCTACGAGCAGTACTTC.

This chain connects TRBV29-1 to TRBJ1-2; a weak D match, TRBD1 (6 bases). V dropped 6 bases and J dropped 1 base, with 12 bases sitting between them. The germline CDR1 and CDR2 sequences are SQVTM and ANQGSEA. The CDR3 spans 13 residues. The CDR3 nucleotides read TGCAGCGTAGCACTAGGGGGTAACTATGGCTACACCTTC. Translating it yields CSVALGGNYGYTF.

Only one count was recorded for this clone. The CDR3 here is CASSYASGRTVRGSYEQYF. In nucleotides, the CDR3 is TGTGCCAGCAGTTACGCTAGCGGGAGAACGGTGCGGGGCTCCTACGAGCAGTACTTC. V is TRBV27 and J is TRBJ2-7; 10 nucleotides match TRBD2. In germline, CDR1 is MNHEY, CDR2 SMNVEV (reference sequence). The CDR3 contains 19 residues. Trimming removed 4 bases from V and 0 bases from J; junction bases left unmatched: 15.

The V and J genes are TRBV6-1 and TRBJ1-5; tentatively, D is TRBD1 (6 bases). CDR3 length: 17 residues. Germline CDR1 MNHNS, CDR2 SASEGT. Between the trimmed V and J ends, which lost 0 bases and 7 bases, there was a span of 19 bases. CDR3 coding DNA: TGTGCCAGCAGTGAAGCTCGGGACACATCAATGGCACAGCCCCAGCATTTT. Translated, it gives CASSEARDTSMAQPQHF.

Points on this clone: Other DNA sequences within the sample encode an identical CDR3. CDR3 nucleotide sequence: TGTGCCAGCAGTGCAGGACAGGGAGGGACCGGGGAGCTGTTTTTT. This gives the protein CASSAGQGGTGELFF. V usage is TRBV2 and J usage is TRBJ2-2, with a weak D call TRBD1 (8 bases). Trimming removed 4 bases from V and 5 bases from J, with 14 bases in between. This CDR3 region has 15 residues. Germline CDR1 SNHLY, CDR2 FYNNEI.

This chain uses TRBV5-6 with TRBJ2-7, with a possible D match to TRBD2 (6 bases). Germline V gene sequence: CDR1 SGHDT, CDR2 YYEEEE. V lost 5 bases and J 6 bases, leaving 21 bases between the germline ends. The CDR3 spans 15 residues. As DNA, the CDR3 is TGTGCCAGCAGTCGGCGCGGGCTGAGGGAGGCCGAGCAGTACTTC. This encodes CASSRRGLREAEQYF. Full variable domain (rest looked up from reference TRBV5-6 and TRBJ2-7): DAGVTQSPTHLIKTRGQQVTLRCSPKSGHDTVSWYQQALGQGPQFIFQYYEEEERQRGNFPDRFSGHQFPNYSSELNVNALLLGDSALYLCASSRRGLREAEQYFGPGTRLTVT.

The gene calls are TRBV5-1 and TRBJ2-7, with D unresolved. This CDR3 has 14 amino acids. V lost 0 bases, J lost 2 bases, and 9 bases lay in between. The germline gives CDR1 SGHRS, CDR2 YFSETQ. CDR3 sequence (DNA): TGCGCCAGCAGCTTGGACACCCCTACCTACGAGCAGTACTTC. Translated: CASSLDTPTYEQYF.

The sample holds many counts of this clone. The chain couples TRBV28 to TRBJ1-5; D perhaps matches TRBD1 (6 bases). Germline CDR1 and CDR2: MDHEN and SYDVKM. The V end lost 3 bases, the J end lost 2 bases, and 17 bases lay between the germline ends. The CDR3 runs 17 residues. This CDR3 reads CASSFWGAGRGNQPQHF. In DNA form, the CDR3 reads TGTGCCAGCAGTTTTTGGGGGGCCGGTCGGGGCAATCAGCCCCAGCATTTT.

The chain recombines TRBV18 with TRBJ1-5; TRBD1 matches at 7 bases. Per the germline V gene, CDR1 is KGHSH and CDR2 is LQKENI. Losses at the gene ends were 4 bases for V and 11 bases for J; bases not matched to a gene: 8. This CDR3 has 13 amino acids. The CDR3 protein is CASSLNDREAQHF. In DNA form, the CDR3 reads TGTGCCAGCTCACTCAACGACAGGGAAGCCCAGCATTTT.

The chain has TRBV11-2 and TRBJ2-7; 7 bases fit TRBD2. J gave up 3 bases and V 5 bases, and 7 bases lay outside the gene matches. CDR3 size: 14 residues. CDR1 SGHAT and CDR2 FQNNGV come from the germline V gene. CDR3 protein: CASSPWEGNYEQYF. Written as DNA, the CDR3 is TGTGCCAGCAGCCCCTGGGAGGGAAACTACGAGCAGTACTTC.